This T cell receptor beta chain was captured in a study of blood T cell repertoires in COVID-19. Study as a whole: Spain, Italy and the United States supplied samples that represented acute and convalescent COVID-19. PBMCs, B-cell-depleted T cells, or T cells were the source of the cDNA or gDNA that made up the material.

As originally analysed: Nucleated cell number was recorded as an estimate derived from reference gene primer amplification. The method was immunoSEQ multiplex PCR; TCRdb's version includes in-frame clones alone and lacks a portion of them. V, J and clone size derive from that table, while D and trimming were established from the DNA sequence. In the table there are roughly 60,000 clones, roughly 85% of which are singletons. The CDR3 length is 15 residues. V dropped 4 bases and J dropped 3; count of bases not matched to a gene: 6. Per germline, CDR1 SGHDN and CDR2 FVKESK. V gene TRBV14 combines with J gene TRBJ1-1; 9 positions match TRBD1. Sample: peripheral blood. This TCR was recovered from a human donor in a cohort sampled during active COVID-19. CDR3 sequence (DNA): TGTGCCAGCAGCCTCTTGGGACAGGGCGACACTGAAGCTTTCTTT. This codes for CASSLLGQGDTEAFF.